Below, 24 T cell receptor beta chains from the same sample are listed, as sequenced in a study of T-cell memory formation after mild COVID-19. Each CDR3 protein gets one entry after TCRdb re-called the 5' RACE reads with MiXCR. The profile shows about 360,000 distinct CDR3 sequences, roughly 13% of them singletons. Sequences were obtained from PBMCs or a T cell subset sorted from them (not recorded which). The receptors come from a man younger than 35 who had mild COVID-19 (a few samples of this study predate the infection). Cell type and time point are not known.

This chain connects TRBV7-9 to TRBJ1-2; tentatively, D is TRBD1 (6 bases). CDR3 length equals 11 residues. The V and J ends lost 8 bases and 8 bases respectively, with 12 bases between them. Germline values: CDR1 SEHNR, CDR2 FQNEAQ (reference sequence). In nucleotides, the CDR3 is TGTGCCAGCGGATACAGGGACGGCTACACCTTC. Its protein product is CASGYRDGYTF.

This clonotype was observed a few times. CDR3 sequence: CASSASGVYEQYV. Written as DNA, the CDR3 is TGTGCCAGCAGCGCTTCGGGGGTCTACGAGCAGTACGTC. The V and J genes are TRBV7-9 and TRBJ2-7; TRBD2 is a possible D gene (6 bases). The germline gives CDR1 SEHNR, CDR2 FQNEAQ (reference sequence). The CDR3 loop spans 13 amino acids. Trimming pared 5 bases from V and 3 bases from J, leaving 11 bases between.

There are many counts of this clonotype. The CDR3 nucleotides are TGTGCCAGCAGTCTCCACCGACTAGCGGGCACGGGCACAGATACGCAGTATTTT. It specifies CASSLHRLAGTGTDTQYF. This sequence joins TRBV12-3 or TRBV12-4 and TRBJ2-3; TRBD2 matches at 10 bases. The CDR3 is made up of 18 amino acids. The junction had 12 bases not matched to a gene; V was cut back by 5 bases and J by 1 base.

The genes are TRBV28 and TRBJ2-1; D perhaps matches TRBD1 (5 bases). V was trimmed by 8 bases and J by 4 bases, leaving 12 bases between them. This CDR3 has 13 residues. CDR1 is MDHEN, CDR2 SYDVKM, per germline. The CDR3: CASGAGSYNEQFF. The DNA of the CDR3 is TGTGCCAGCGGGGCCGGGTCTTACAATGAGCAGTTCTTC.

CDR3 residues: CASSPHPQETQYF. DNA for the CDR3: TGTGCCAGCAGCCCCCACCCCCAAGAGACCCAGTACTTC. This chain connects TRBV7-8 to TRBJ2-5; D call uncertain. Germline assignment: CDR1 SGHVS and CDR2 FQNEAQ. Trimming left V 5 bases short and J 1 base short, with 8 bases between. This CDR3 spans 13 amino acids. Full variable domain (remainder filled in from reference TRBV7-8 and TRBJ2-5): GAGVSQSPRYKVAKRGQDVALRCDPISGHVSLFWYQQALGQGPEFLTYFQNEAQLDKSGLPSDRFFAERPEGSVSTLKIQRTQQEDSAVYLCASSPHPQETQYFGPGTRLLVL.

This clonotype came up many times. J is TRBJ2-1 and V is TRBV6-5, with 7 bases aligning to TRBD1. Germline-derived CDR1 and CDR2 are MNHEY and SVGAGI. Trimming at V came to 6 bases and at J to 0 bases, leaving 17 bases not matched to a gene. The CDR3 has 19 residues. CDR3 DNA: TGTGCCAGCAGGGTCTTTGGGGGAATCCGGGACAGCTCCTACAATGAGCAGTTCTTC. Translation gives CASRVFGGIRDSSYNEQFF.

This clonotype was observed a handful of times. This chain connects TRBV5-1 to TRBJ2-6, with 7 bases aligning to TRBD1. CDR1 SGHRS and CDR2 YFSETQ come from the germline V gene. This CDR3 comprises 16 residues. Trimming cost V 4 bases and J 0 bases; bases outside gene matches: 4. CDR3 DNA: TGCGCCAGCAGCACGGGACAGACCTCTGGGGCCAACGTCCTGACTTTC. It is translated as CASSTGQTSGANVLTF.

This clonotype was found once. The rearrangement joins TRBV4-1 to TRBJ2-3, with TRBD2 as a possible D gene (6 bases). The CDR3 is made up of 14 amino acids. With 0 bases removed from V and 6 bases from J, the gap between germline ends came to 10 bases. Germline V gives CDR1 MGHRA, CDR2 YSYEKL. CDR3 residues: CASSQEGGSDTQYF. The CDR3 nucleotides are TGCGCCAGCAGCCAAGAGGGGGGATCTGATACGCAGTATTTT.

Concerning this clonotype: One end of the junction does not line up with germline, which may come from a read error. This chain links TRBV5-1 with TRBJ2-5, with D tentatively TRBD1 or TRBD2 (5 bases each). Looked up from germline, CDR1 is SGHRS and CDR2 is YFSETQ. The CDR3 is made up of 13 amino acids. As DNA, the CDR3 is TGCGCCAGCTGCTTCAGTTGGGACGAGACCCAGTACTTC. Its translation is CASCFSWDETQYF.

The rearrangement uses TRBV4-2 and TRBJ2-3; 8 nucleotides line up with TRBD2. Germline CDR1 LGHNA, CDR2 YNFKEQ. This CDR3 is built from 15 residues. V was pared by 1 base and J by 6 bases, with 6 bases of the junction left unmatched. The CDR3 bases are TGTGCCAGCAGCCAAGCGGCGGGGGGCGAGGATACGCAGTATTTT. Translated, it gives CASSQAAGGEDTQYF.

The gene calls are TRBV2 and TRBJ2-7; D not resolved. V was pared by 4 bases and J by 3 bases, with 13 bases between. CDR3 length: 14 amino acids. The germline CDR1 and CDR2 sequences are SNHLY and FYNNEI. CDR3 amino acids: CASSAVPPDYEQYF. DNA of the CDR3: TGTGCCAGCAGTGCGGTCCCACCTGACTACGAGCAGTACTTC.

A few counts support this clonotype. CDR3: CASSSGGGSYEQYV. The CDR3 DNA reads as TGTGCCAGCAGCTCAGGGGGAGGTTCCTACGAGCAGTACGTC. This chain uses TRBV7-9 with TRBJ2-7; a possible D gene is TRBD1 (7 bases). The germline CDR1 and CDR2 sequences are SEHNR and FQNEAQ (reference sequence). With 4 bases removed from V and 1 base from J, the gap between germline ends came to 11 bases. CDR3 length: 14 residues.

This clonotype turned up a few times. The chain is built from TRBV3-1 and TRBJ2-6; D possibly corresponds to TRBD1 (6 bases). V was shortened by 4 bases and J by 2 bases, with 21 bases between the two germline ends. The CDR3 has 19 amino acids. Germline CDR1 is LGHDT and CDR2 is YNNKEL (reference sequence). CDR3 DNA sequence: TGTGCCAGCAGCCCTCTTGCTTGGACAGATAAAACTGGGGCCAACGTCCTGACTTTC. It codes for CASSPLAWTDKTGANVLTF. Full variable domain (missing parts from reference TRBV3-1 and TRBJ2-6): DTAVSQTPKYLVTQMGNDKSIKCEQNLGHDTMYWYKQDSKKFLKIMFSYNNKELIINETVPNRFSPKSPDKAHLNLHINSLELGDSAVYFCASSPLAWTDKTGANVLTFGAGSRLTVL.

This clonotype came up a few times. The rearrangement joins TRBV7-6 to TRBJ2-2; 7 bases line up with TRBD2. This CDR3 has 14 amino acids. Looked up from germline, CDR1 is SGHVS and CDR2 is FNYEAQ. After removal of 5 bases from V and 4 bases from J, the junction contained 4 bases not matched to a gene. The CDR3: CASSRSGATGELFF. The CDR3 nucleotides read TGTGCCAGCAGCAGAAGCGGGGCCACCGGGGAGCTGTTTTTT.

The chain uses TRBV5-1 and TRBJ1-2; D call uncertain. The CDR3 runs to 14 residues. CDR1 is SGHRS and CDR2 is YFSETQ in the germline V gene. Trimming pared 0 bases from V and 1 base from J, leaving 7 bases between. The CDR3 here is CASSLVAVNYGYTF. CDR3 DNA: TGCGCCAGCAGCTTGGTGGCGGTTAACTATGGCTACACCTTC.

This clonotype was counted a few times. This chain uses TRBV2 with TRBJ2-1; D is ambiguous. The length of the CDR3 is 11 residues. V shed 2 bases and J shed 14 bases, with 10 bases lying between them. Germline assignment: CDR1 SNHLY and CDR2 FYNNEI. This CDR3 reads CASSEHAPEFF. CDR3 in DNA: TGTGCCAGCAGTGAACATGCCCCGGAGTTCTTC.

V is TRBV2 and J is TRBJ2-7, with TRBD1 matching over 7 bases. J was trimmed by 1 base and V by 3 bases; bases with no gene match: 3. The CDR3 length is 14 residues. Germline assignment: CDR1 SNHLY and CDR2 FYNNEI. The CDR3, as DNA: TGTGCCAGCAGTGATCCGGGACAGTCCTACGAGCAGTACGTC. It yields the protein CASSDPGQSYEQYV.

This clonotype appeared a few times. V usage is TRBV2 and J usage is TRBJ2-7; D may match TRBD1 or TRBD2 (5 bases each). The CDR3 loop spans 14 amino acids. Germline CDR1 is SNHLY and CDR2 is FYNNEI. Trimming removed 9 bases at V and 0 bases at J, with 15 bases between. This chain's CDR3 is CASKPGTSSYEQYF. CDR3 DNA sequence: TGTGCCAGTAAGCCCGGGACGAGCTCCTACGAGCAGTACTTC.

V is TRBV4-3 and J is TRBJ2-3; D gene uncertain. The CDR3 length is 14 residues. Germline V gene lookup returns CDR1 LGHNA and CDR2 YSLEER. Trimming stripped 0 bases from V and 2 bases from J, with 6 bases between. CDR3 sequence: CASSQEPHTDTQYF. The DNA for the CDR3 is TGCGCCAGCAGCCAAGAGCCCCACACAGATACGCAGTATTTT.

In its sample, this clonotype was seen a few times. This sequence joins TRBV4-1 and TRBJ1-2; possible D gene TRBD1, 5 bases. Per the germline V gene, CDR1 is MGHRA and CDR2 is YSYEKL. Between the trimmed V and J ends, which lost 3 bases and 1 base, there was a span of 12 bases. This CDR3 has 15 residues. CDR3 residues: CASSQPWGGNYGYTF. The CDR3, as DNA: TGCGCCAGCAGCCAGCCCTGGGGCGGTAACTATGGCTACACCTTC.

V is TRBV20-1 and J is TRBJ1-6; 7 bases are shared with TRBD1. The CDR3 is made up of 15 amino acids. Germline V gene data show CDR1 as DFQATT and CDR2 as SNEGSKA (reference sequence). The trim removed 6 bases at V and 11 bases at J, leaving 16 bases unmatched. CDR3 loop: CSAHPPQGTGPPLHF. In DNA form, the CDR3 reads TGCAGTGCCCATCCGCCACAGGGGACTGGTCCACCCCTCCACTTT.

This clonotype turned up a few times. V is TRBV20-1 and J is TRBJ2-5; D possibly corresponds to TRBD2 (5 bases). Deletions cut 3 bases from V and 4 bases from J, with 12 bases between. The CDR3 has 13 amino acids. The germline gives CDR1 DFQATT, CDR2 SNEGSKA (reference sequence). DNA for the CDR3: TGCAGTGCTAGTCGACGGGGTGGAGAGACCCAGTACTTC. The encoded protein is CSASRRGGETQYF.

In this sample, this clonotype turned up many times. Here the CDR3 DNA reads TGTGCCAGCAGAACTACGGGGCAGGGGCGCTCCCACGAGCAGTACGTC. It is translated as CASRTTGQGRSHEQYV. The rearrangement joins TRBV7-2 to TRBJ2-7; D is possibly TRBD1 (6 bases). Germline loops: CDR1 SGHTA, CDR2 FQGNSA. The CDR3 is 16 amino acids.

V is TRBV5-1 and J is TRBJ1-5, with 7 nucleotides matching TRBD1. CDR1 is SGHRS and CDR2 is YFSETQ in the germline V gene. The CDR3 extends over 15 amino acids. V trimming: 4 bases; J trimming: 4 bases; junction bases outside the gene matches: 8. The CDR3, as DNA: TGCGCCAGCAGCCCGACCGGGACAGAAAATCAGCCCCAGCATTTT. Its protein is CASSPTGTENQPQHF.